This T cell receptor beta chain came from a study of T cell clonality in common variable immunodeficiency. Study-wide results and caveats: CVID subjects had higher TCRbeta clonality than healthy controls, most marked in about a third. Reportedly, TCR beta sequences from common variable immunodeficiency showed fewer deletions and N-nucleotide insertions.

This CDR3 contains 20 residues. V shed 1 base, J shed 0 bases, and the junction held 14 bases outside the gene matches. CDR1 and CDR2 (germline): KGHSH, LQKENI. In regard to this clone: Antigen: not known. The read comes to an end 3 residues before the CDR3 does, leaving the germline J gene to fill in the end.

Patients had low serum IgG, IgA and/or IgM and specific antibody deficiency. Profiling relied on immunoSEQ multiplex PCR, and the TCRdb table lists in-frame clones only, not all of them. The record shows some 7,100 clones for this sample, with no singletons present. The receptor's source is a human donor with common variable immunodeficiency. The sequencing input was peripheral blood mononuclear cells. The chain joins TRBV18 to TRBJ2-2; 7 bases are shared with TRBD2. CDR3 in amino acids: CASSPRTTIGGGSNTGELFF. The CDR3 bases that were read are TGTGCCAGCTCACCACGGACGACAATCGGGGGAGGGTCGAACACCGGGGAG.